Each of the 11 T cell receptor beta chains below was sequenced from the same sample in a study of shared clonotypes between healthy human individuals. The protocol was immunoSEQ multiplex PCR, while the TCRdb copy is restricted to in-frame clones and leaves out a portion. The sample includes about 2 million clones, about 95% of them seen just once. The sample was naive CD4+ T cells sorted from blood. Subset indicated: CD45RA+ positively selected. These receptor sequences come from a man between 18 and 29 years old in good health.

Worth noting for this clone: This specimen includes other DNA sequences encoding the same CDR3. The chain joins TRBV18 to TRBJ1-5, with D unclear. V lost 2 bases, J lost 1 base, and 6 bases lay in between. CDR3 length equals 14 residues. Germline lookup yields CDR1 KGHSH and CDR2 LQKENI. DNA of the CDR3: TGTGCCAGCTCACCAGCGGAGAGCAATCAGCCCCAGCATTTT. It yields the protein CASSPAESNQPQHF. The full variable domain, with the rest looked up from reference TRBV18 and TRBJ1-5, is NAGVMQNPRHLVRRRGQEARLRCSPMKGHSHVYWYRQLPEEGLKFMVYLQKENIIDESGMPKERFSAEFPKEGPSILRIQQVVRGDSAAYFCASSPAESNQPQHFGDGTRLSIL.

This rearrangement joins TRBV5-4 to TRBJ2-5; perhaps TRBD2 as D (5 bases). This CDR3 comprises 13 residues. Germline V gene sequence: CDR1 SGHNT, CDR2 YYREEE (reference sequence). V lost 6 bases and J 3 bases, leaving 12 bases between the germline ends. In nucleotides, the CDR3 is TGTGCCAGCAACCTCGGGATCGAAGAGACCCAGTACTTC. It is translated as CASNLGIEETQYF.

Concerning this clone: A junction boundary mismatches the germline segment, possibly from a read error. J is TRBJ2-2 and V is TRBV7-7; D is ambiguous. The CDR3 totals 19 residues. Germline V gene lookup returns CDR1 SSHAT and CDR2 FNYEAQ (reference sequence). CDR3 sequence: CASSYSKDETEANTGELFF. CDR3 coding DNA: TGTGCTAGCAGCTACTCGAAAGATGAGACGGAAGCGAACACCGGGGAGCTGTTTTTT.

J is TRBJ1-1 and V is TRBV7-9; no clear D. In germline, CDR1 is SEHNR, CDR2 FQNEAQ (reference sequence). Trimming took off 1 base at V and 7 bases at J, with 13 bases between the two ends. The CDR3 contains 14 residues. CDR3 region: CASSLEGRAHEAFF. The CDR3 nucleotides are TGTGCCAGCAGCTTAGAAGGGAGGGCACATGAAGCTTTCTTT.

The rearrangement links TRBV5-1 to TRBJ2-7; either TRBD1 or TRBD2 may supply D (6 bases each). Germline V gene data show CDR1 as SGHRS and CDR2 as YFSETQ. The CDR3 is 15 amino acids. V was clipped by 3 bases and J by 6 bases, with 19 bases between them. CDR3 DNA: TGCGCCAGCAGCTGGGGGGCCGACGGTGGTGGCGAGCAGTACTTC. Its protein product is CASSWGADGGGEQYF. Variable domain in full (rest from reference TRBV5-1 and TRBJ2-7): KAGVTQTPRYLIKTRGQQVTLSCSPISGHRSVSWYQQTPGQGLQFLFEYFSETQRNKGNFPGRFSGRQFSNSRSEMNVSTLELGDSALYLCASSWGADGGGEQYFGPGTRLTVT.

The chain is built from TRBV25-1 and TRBJ2-2, with D perhaps TRBD1 (6 bases). The CDR3 contains 17 residues. V was shortened by 7 bases and J by 4 bases, with 22 bases between the two germline ends. The germline gives CDR1 MGHDK, CDR2 SYGVNS. The CDR3 sequence is CASNSPLRTDLTGELFF. The CDR3 coding sequence is TGTGCCAGCAATTCCCCCCTGCGGACAGACCTCACCGGGGAGCTGTTTTTT.

V usage is TRBV28 and J usage is TRBJ1-2; 10 bases fit TRBD1. The germline gives CDR1 MDHEN, CDR2 SYDVKM. V lost 3 bases, J lost 4 bases, and 5 bases stayed unmatched. This CDR3 comprises 15 residues. The CDR3 sequence is CASSFPGQGSYGYTF. In DNA form, the CDR3 reads TGTGCCAGCAGTTTCCCGGGACAGGGGTCCTATGGCTACACCTTC.

This chain links TRBV6-6 with TRBJ2-7, with 9 bases aligning to TRBD2. Looked up from germline, CDR1 is MNHNY and CDR2 is SVGAGI (reference sequence). CDR3 length equals 15 residues. Trimming cost V 2 bases and J 1 base; bases outside gene matches: 3. CDR3 bases: TGTGCCAGCAGTTACCCGACTAGCGGTTCCTACGAGCAGTACTTC. Its protein product is CASSYPTSGSYEQYF.

V is TRBV2 and J is TRBJ1-4, with a weak D call TRBD1 (5 bases). The CDR3 runs 15 residues. Germline V CDR1 and CDR2: SNHLY, FYNNEI. The V gene lost 7 bases and the J gene lost 1 base, with 13 bases spanning the gap. The CDR3 sequence: CASKPRVRTNEKLFF. The DNA of the CDR3 is TGTGCCAGCAAGCCCAGGGTGCGAACTAATGAAAAACTGTTTTTT. Based on the CDR3 plus reference TRBV2 and TRBJ1-4, the full variable domain is EPEVTQTPSHQVTQMGQEVILRCVPISNHLYFYWYRQILGQKVEFLVSFYNNEISEKSEIFDDQFSVERPDGSNFTLKIRSTKLEDSAMYFCASKPRVRTNEKLFFGSGTQLSVL.

The chain couples TRBV27 to TRBJ2-7, with D perhaps being TRBD1 or TRBD2 (5 bases each). In germline, CDR1 is MNHEY, CDR2 SMNVEV (reference sequence). V shed 5 bases and J shed 6 bases, with 20 bases lying between them. The CDR3 is made up of 15 amino acids. CDR3 DNA: TGTGCCAGCAGTCCTCAGGGACGGTTGACGGGCGAGCAGTACTTC. It yields the protein CASSPQGRLTGEQYF.

This sequence joins TRBV19 and TRBJ2-2; D is uncertain. The CDR3 has 14 amino acids. CDR1 and CDR2 from the germline V gene are LNHDA and SQIVND (reference sequence). Trimming took 3 bases from V and 3 from J, leaving 8 bases between them. CDR3 nucleotide sequence: TGTGCCAGTAGTATTCCCGCAGACACCGGGGAGCTGTTTTTT. Its translation: CASSIPADTGELFF.